This note documents a single T cell receptor beta chain sequence. This record comes from a study of metastatic and nonmetastatic thyroid tumors. The overall study: Where malignant and benign thyroid patients were concerned, repertoires were compared across blood and tumor or nodule tissue.

Thyroid surgery was performed in patients who had received no treatment beforehand. V gave up 5 bases and J gave up 7 bases, with 17 bases separating them. The CDR3 length is 15 residues. Germline CDR1 SEHNR, CDR2 FQNEAQ (reference sequence). TCRdb re-called the PCR reads through MiXCR. This table has thousands of clones, 15% to 20% appearing once. The chain is built from TRBV7-9 and TRBJ1-4, with D possibly TRBD1 on 6 matching bases. This TCR derives from a male donor with papillary thyroid cancer or a benign thyroid nodule (not recorded which). Some clones in this sample may be carry-over from other donors' samples. Sequenced input: adjacent normal tissue. The DNA for the CDR3 is TGTGCCAGCAGCAAACAGGGCATGTTGGCTGAAAAACTGTTTTTT. Amino acids: CASSKQGMLAEKLFF.